This note documents a single T cell receptor beta chain sequence. The junction and the germline gene differ at one end; a read error may be behind it. This record comes from a study of blood T cells in healthy people across ages. The CDR3 consists of 15 residues. Looked up from germline, CDR1 is SGHAT and CDR2 is FQNNGV. The use of a sample-barcoded 5' primer and a J-beta primer mix characterized a second PCR of roughly 6 to 12 cycles. In TCRdb, the 5' RACE reads were re-called with MiXCR into one record per CDR3 protein. The table lists around 1,000,000 distinct CDR3 sequences, roughly a quarter of them singletons. These same records also appear under a second study, on T cells of mothers and their children. This second study notes: Related pairs of mothers and children showed slightly higher, non-significant overlap versus unrelated pairs.

The sequenced sample consisted of blood. This TCR was sampled from a girl aged 2-15 years in good health. V gene TRBV11-2 combines with J gene TRBJ2-5, with D maybe TRBD2 (6 bases). The CDR3 nucleotides read TGTGCCAGCAGCCTTAGGGCGGGACCATACAATGAGCAGCTCTTC. Its protein product is CASSLRAGPYNEQLF. The whole variable domain, remainder taken from reference TRBV11-2 and TRBJ2-5, is EAGVAQSPRYKIIEKRQSVAFWCNPISGHATLYWYQQILGQGPKLLIQFQNNGVVDDSQLPKDRFSAERLKGVDSTLKIQPAKLEDSAVYLCASSLRAGPYNEQLFGPGTRLLVL.